The following is a T cell receptor (beta chain) sequence with its context. Its antigen is unknown. This sample is drawn from a study of CXCR3-negative and CXCR3-positive naive CD8 T cells. Study background: A total of 150 million or so TRB reads was generated, with about 1.5 +/- 0.3 million per library. Overall study results and limits: When CXCR3-positive naive cells were set against CXCR3-negative naive cells, the former had more hydrophobic TRB CDR3s. In both naive subsets diversity was comparably high, whereas memory CD8+ cells showed much lower diversity. No difference in surface CD5 was seen between naive subsets, and TCR strength was inferred from TRB CDR3 properties. Whereas memory cells differed, naive CXCR3-negative and CXCR3-positive cells shared similar TRBV-TRBJ usage.

This CDR3 has 15 amino acids. The germline CDR1 and CDR2 sequences are PRHDT and FYEKMQ (reference sequence). UMI-labeled 5' RACE yielded the TRB cDNA libraries. Using the 5' RACE reads, TCRdb records one entry per CDR3 protein without DNA. The table counts about 150,000 distinct CDR3 sequences; about 0.37% lies in the top ten. The chain recombines TRBV13 with TRBJ1-1. This TCR derives from a human donor in good health. Some clones in this sample may be carry-over from other donors' samples. The source material was naive CXCR3+ CD8+ T cells from blood. As for subset: CD45RO-CCR7+CD27+CD95- naive CD8+ T cells expressing CXCR3 (TNR3+). The CDR3 protein is CASRPSGLLNTEAFF.